These 13 T cell receptor beta chains were all obtained from the same sample, sequenced in a study of shared clonotypes between healthy human individuals. Clones were sequenced by immunoSEQ multiplex PCR, and TCRdb holds only the in-frame ones, with some missing. Here the sample spans approximately 2.4 million clones, around 95% being singletons. Material for sequencing was naive CD4+ T cells sorted from blood. The subset was: CD45RA+ positively selected. These receptors came from a man aged 18 to 35 in good health.

This chain connects TRBV30 to TRBJ2-1; D gene unclear. Trimming stripped 3 bases from V and 6 bases from J, with 9 bases between. Germline CDR1 is GTSNPN and CDR2 is SVGIG (reference sequence). This CDR3 is built from 12 residues. As DNA, the CDR3 is TGTGCCTGGAGAAGGGAATCCAATGAGCAGTTCTTC. As protein: CAWRRESNEQFF.

The V and J genes are TRBV19 and TRBJ1-5, with a tentative D call TRBD1 (6 bases). Germline V gene data show CDR1 as LNHDA and CDR2 as SQIVND (reference sequence). This CDR3 has 17 amino acids. The V gene lost 5 bases and the J gene lost 3 bases, with 20 bases spanning the gap. The CDR3 DNA sequence: TGTGCCAGTAGTCAATTTGGGGGAACAGGGCCCAATCAGCCCCAGCATTTT. Its translation is CASSQFGGTGPNQPQHF. The full variable domain, completed using reference TRBV19 and TRBJ1-5, is DGGITQSPKYLFRKEGQNVTLSCEQNLNHDAMYWYRQDPGQGLRLIYYSQIVNDFQKGDIAEGYSVSREKKESFPLTVTSAQKNPTAFYLCASSQFGGTGPNQPQHFGDGTRLSIL.

The rearrangement joins TRBV10-2 to TRBJ2-3; TRBD2 agrees at 7 bases. CDR3 size: 13 residues. V lost 8 bases, J lost 1 base, and 3 bases stayed unmatched. CDR1 is WSHSY, CDR2 SAAADI, per germline. The CDR3 sequence: CASGLAGTDTQYF. CDR3 coding DNA: TGCGCCAGCGGGCTAGCGGGCACAGATACGCAGTATTTT.

The chain recombines TRBV7-2 with TRBJ1-5; D gene unclear. This CDR3 region has 15 residues. The germline V and J ends were trimmed by 5 bases and 4 bases, with 15 bases remaining between them. From germline, CDR1 is SGHTA and CDR2 FQGNSA. The DNA of the CDR3 is TGTGCCAGCAGCAGAGAGAAGGGCACTAATCAGCCCCAGCATTTT. Translating gives CASSREKGTNQPQHF.

On this clone: Other DNA sequences in the sample encode the same CDR3. CDR3 sequence: CASSWVGYGYTF. The CDR3 DNA reads TGTGCCAGCAGTTGGGTAGGCTATGGCTACACCTTC. The chain carries TRBV28 and TRBJ1-2; D gene ambiguous. Trimming shortened V by 4 bases and J by 4 bases, and 7 bases separated the two germline ends. The CDR3 contains 12 residues. Germline-derived CDR1 and CDR2 are MDHEN and SYDVKM.

V is TRBV6-1 and J is TRBJ2-2; TRBD2 is a possible D gene (8 bases). The CDR3 consists of 14 residues. CDR1 and CDR2 from the germline V gene are MNHNS and SASEGT. The germline V and J ends were trimmed by 5 bases and 4 bases, with 11 bases remaining between them. The CDR3 here is CASSREGATGELFF. The CDR3 region has the DNA TGTGCCAGCAGTCGGGAGGGGGCCACCGGGGAGCTGTTTTTT.

This chain joins TRBV7-2 and TRBJ2-3; TRBD2 matches 9 bases. This CDR3 is built from 15 residues. CDR1 and CDR2 from the germline V gene are SGHTA and FQGNSA. V gave up 5 bases and J gave up 1 base; unmatched junction bases: 4. Here the CDR3 reads CASSGSGSRTDTQYF. The DNA of the CDR3 is TGTGCCAGCAGCGGTAGCGGGAGTCGCACAGATACGCAGTATTTT. Supplemented by reference TRBV7-2 and TRBJ2-3, the full variable domain reads GAGVSQSPSNKVTEKGKDVELRCDPISGHTALYWYRQSLGQGLEFLIYFQGNSAPDKSGLPSDRFSAERTGGSVSTLTIQRTQQEDSAVYLCASSGSGSRTDTQYFGPGTRLTVL.

The chain is built from TRBV9 and TRBJ1-1, with TRBD1 matching over 10 bases. Trimming at V came to 5 bases and at J to 9 bases, leaving 10 bases not matched to a gene. The CDR3 totals 14 residues. Germline-derived CDR1 and CDR2 are SGDLS and YYNGEE. The CDR3 here is CASSSGTGVEQAFF. CDR3 DNA sequence: TGTGCCAGCAGTTCAGGGACAGGGGTCGAACAAGCTTTCTTT.

The chain uses TRBV7-9 and TRBJ2-7; D remains unclear. The CDR3 length is 15 residues. Trimming removed 2 bases from V and 8 bases from J, with 19 bases in between. Germline V gene data show CDR1 as SEHNR and CDR2 as FQNEAQ (reference sequence). CDR3 amino acids: CASSLFLEHHAKQYF. As DNA, the CDR3 is TGTGCCAGCAGCTTATTTTTGGAACACCATGCCAAGCAGTACTTC.

V and J are TRBV5-4 and TRBJ2-5; possibly TRBD1 or TRBD2 for D (5 bases each). V lost 9 bases, J lost 2 bases, and 11 bases lay in between. From germline, CDR1 is SGHNT and CDR2 YYREEE (reference sequence). CDR3 size: 12 residues. For the CDR3, the DNA is TGTGCCACGGGACGGCCACAAGAGACCCAGTACTTC. Translating gives CATGRPQETQYF.

As for this clone: Other DNA sequences within the sample encode an identical CDR3. The rearrangement uses TRBV6-5 and TRBJ1-6; 9 positions match TRBD1. Germline trimming cut 6 bases from V and 8 bases from J; bases unmatched to any gene: 5. The CDR3 consists of 14 residues. The germline V gene encodes CDR1 MNHEY and CDR2 SVGAGI. The CDR3 nucleotides are TGTGCCAGCAGCCGGACAGGGGCAGATTCACCCCTCCACTTT. Translation gives CASSRTGADSPLHF.

The sample holds one count of this clone. Other DNA sequences in this sample translate to the same CDR3. This chain joins TRBV7-9 and TRBJ2-5, with unresolved D. Trimming removed 3 bases from V and 1 base from J, with 3 bases in between. Germline CDR1 and CDR2: SEHNR and FQNEAQ (reference sequence). The CDR3 covers 12 residues. The CDR3 region has the DNA TGTGCCAGCAGCTTCACCCAAGAGACCCAGTACTTC. Its translation is CASSFTQETQYF. Supplemented by reference TRBV7-9 and TRBJ2-5, the full variable domain reads DTGVSQNPRHKITKRGQNVTFRCDPISEHNRLYWYRQTLGQGPEFLTYFQNEAQLEKSRLLSDRFSAERPKGSFSTLEIQRTEQGDSAMYLCASSFTQETQYFGPGTRLLVL.

This clone came up once. The sample carries other DNA sequences with the same CDR3. The chain recombines TRBV5-6 with TRBJ2-7; D may be TRBD1 (5 bases). This CDR3 is 13 amino acids long. V was clipped by 0 bases and J by 3 bases, with 7 bases between them. CDR1 and CDR2 (germline): SGHDT, YYEEEE. Written as DNA, the CDR3 is TGTGCCAGCAGCTTGGGACAGATCTACGAGCAGTACTTC. Translation gives CASSLGQIYEQYF.